The present entry profiles one T cell receptor (beta chain) with its context. Its antigen is undetermined. This sample was included in a study of OX40 agonist ivuxolimab in advanced cancers. Overall study: Three patients responded partially, comprising one with hepatocellular carcinoma and two with cutaneous melanoma. Study-wide results and limits: CD4+ T cells averaged fewer expanded clones than CD8+ T cells.

This CDR3 has 16 amino acids. Germline V gene data show CDR1 as SGDLS and CDR2 as YYNGEE. Trimming at V came to 4 bases and at J to 5 bases, leaving 12 bases not matched to a gene. TCRdb's table, derived via immunoSEQ multiplex PCR, lists solely in-frame clones and lacks some. The table shows around 92,000 clones, with 84% occurring only once. This sample comprised CD4+ or CD8+ T cells sorted from blood, obtained in a trial of the OX40 agonist ivuxolimab. The receptor was derived from an adult with an advanced solid tumor such as melanoma, head and neck, liver or kidney cancer. The V and J genes are TRBV9 and TRBJ2-5; 9 nucleotides align to TRBD2. The DNA of the CDR3 is TGTGCCAGCAGCAACCCGGGACTAGCAGGGGGGGAGACCCAGTACTTC. It specifies CASSNPGLAGGETQYF.